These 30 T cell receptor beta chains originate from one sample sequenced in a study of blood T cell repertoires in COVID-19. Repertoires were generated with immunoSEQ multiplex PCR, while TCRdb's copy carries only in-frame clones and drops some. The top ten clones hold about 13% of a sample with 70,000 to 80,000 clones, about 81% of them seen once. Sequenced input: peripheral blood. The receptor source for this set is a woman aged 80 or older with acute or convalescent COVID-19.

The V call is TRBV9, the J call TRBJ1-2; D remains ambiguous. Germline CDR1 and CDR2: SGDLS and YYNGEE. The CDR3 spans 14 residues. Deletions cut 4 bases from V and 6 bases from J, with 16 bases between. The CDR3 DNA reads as TGTGCCAGCAGCCTCGGAGGAAGGGTTCATGGCTACACCTTC. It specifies CASSLGGRVHGYTF. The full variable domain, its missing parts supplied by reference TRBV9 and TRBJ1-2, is DSGVTQTPKHLITATGQRVTLRCSPRSGDLSVYWYQQSLDQGLQFLIQYYNGEERAKGNILERFSAQQFPDLHSELNLSSLELGDSALYFCASSLGGRVHGYTFGSGTRLTVV.

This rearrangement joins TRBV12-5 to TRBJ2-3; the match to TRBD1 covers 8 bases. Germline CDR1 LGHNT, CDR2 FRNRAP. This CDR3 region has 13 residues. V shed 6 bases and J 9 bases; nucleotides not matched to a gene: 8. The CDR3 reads CASGPGGAGTQYF. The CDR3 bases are TGTGCTAGTGGACCAGGGGGCGCAGGGACGCAGTATTTT.

The CDR3 sequence: CASSKRTSGITDTQYF. CDR3 in DNA: TGTGCCAGCAGCAAAAGGACTAGCGGGATCACAGATACGCAGTATTTT. The rearrangement links TRBV7-9 to TRBJ2-3, with 12 bases matching TRBD2. The CDR3 runs to 16 residues. With V trimmed by 5 bases and J by 2 bases, 5 bases remained unmatched. The germline gives CDR1 SEHNR, CDR2 FQNEAQ (reference sequence).

CDR3 residues: CASTYLPRETQYF. CDR3 nucleotides: TGTGCCAGCACCTACCTACCCCGGGAGACCCAGTACTTC. The chain couples TRBV11-2 to TRBJ2-5; the D is unclear. CDR1 is SGHAT and CDR2 is FQNNGV in the germline V gene. The ends were cut back, 7 bases at V and 5 bases at J, with 14 bases in the middle. This CDR3 spans 13 amino acids.

The CDR3 sequence: CASSPGTGTTGELFF. Written as DNA, the CDR3 is TGTGCCAGCAGCCCCGGGACAGGCACTACCGGGGAGCTGTTTTTT. V gene TRBV9 combines with J gene TRBJ2-2; 8 nucleotides match TRBD1. This CDR3 comprises 15 residues. In germline, CDR1 is SGDLS, CDR2 YYNGEE. Trimming took 4 bases from V and 5 from J; bases not matched to a gene: 7.

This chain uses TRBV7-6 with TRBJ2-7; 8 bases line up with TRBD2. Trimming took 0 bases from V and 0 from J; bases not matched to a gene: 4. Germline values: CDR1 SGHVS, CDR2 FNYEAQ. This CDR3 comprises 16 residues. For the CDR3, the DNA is TGTGCCAGCAGCTTAGCTAGCGGGGATCTCTCCTACGAGCAGTACTTC. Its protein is CASSLASGDLSYEQYF.

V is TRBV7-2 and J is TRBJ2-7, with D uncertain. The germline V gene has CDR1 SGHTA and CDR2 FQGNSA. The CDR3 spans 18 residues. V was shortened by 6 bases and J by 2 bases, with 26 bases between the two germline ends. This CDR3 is CASRPTLWQIGGPYEQYF. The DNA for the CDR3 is TGTGCCAGCAGACCGACATTGTGGCAAATTGGTGGGCCCTACGAGCAGTACTTC.

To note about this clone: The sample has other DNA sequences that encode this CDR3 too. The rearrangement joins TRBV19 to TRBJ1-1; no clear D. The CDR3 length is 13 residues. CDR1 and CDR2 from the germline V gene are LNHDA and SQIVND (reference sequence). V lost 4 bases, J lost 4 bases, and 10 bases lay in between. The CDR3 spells CASSTSRGTEAFF. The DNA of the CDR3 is TGTGCCAGTAGTACCTCGCGGGGCACTGAAGCTTTCTTT.

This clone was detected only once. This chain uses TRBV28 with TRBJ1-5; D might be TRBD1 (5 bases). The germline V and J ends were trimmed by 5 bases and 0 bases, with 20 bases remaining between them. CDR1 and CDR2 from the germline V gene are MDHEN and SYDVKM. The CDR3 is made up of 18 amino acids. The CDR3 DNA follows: TGTGCCAGCAGTCTACCACAGGACCTAACTTATAGCAATCAGCCCCAGCATTTT. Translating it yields CASSLPQDLTYSNQPQHF.

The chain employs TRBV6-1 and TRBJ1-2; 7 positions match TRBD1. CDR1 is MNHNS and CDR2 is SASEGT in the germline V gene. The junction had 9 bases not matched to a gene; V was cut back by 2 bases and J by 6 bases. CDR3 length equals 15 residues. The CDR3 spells CASSERVTGYDGYTF. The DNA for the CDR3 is TGTGCCAGCAGTGAACGGGTGACAGGGTATGATGGCTACACCTTC.

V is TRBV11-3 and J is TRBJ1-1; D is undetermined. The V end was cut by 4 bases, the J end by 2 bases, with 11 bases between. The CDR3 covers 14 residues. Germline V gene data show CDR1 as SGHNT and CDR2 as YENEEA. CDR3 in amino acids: CASSSSTVNTEAFF. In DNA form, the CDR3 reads TGTGCCAGCAGCTCCTCGACTGTAAACACTGAAGCTTTCTTT.

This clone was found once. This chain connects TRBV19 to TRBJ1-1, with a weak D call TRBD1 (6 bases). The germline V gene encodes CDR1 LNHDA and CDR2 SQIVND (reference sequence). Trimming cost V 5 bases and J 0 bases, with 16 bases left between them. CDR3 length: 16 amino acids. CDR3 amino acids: CASSRLQGFMNTEAFF. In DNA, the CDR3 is TGTGCCAGTAGTCGCCTACAGGGCTTCATGAACACTGAAGCTTTCTTT.

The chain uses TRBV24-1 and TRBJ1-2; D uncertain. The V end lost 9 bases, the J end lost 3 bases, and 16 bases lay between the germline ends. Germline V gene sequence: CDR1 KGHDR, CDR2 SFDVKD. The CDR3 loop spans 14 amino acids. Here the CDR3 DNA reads TGTGCCACCTTTCCGCAGGCCACCCACTATGGCTACACCTTC. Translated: CATFPQATHYGYTF.

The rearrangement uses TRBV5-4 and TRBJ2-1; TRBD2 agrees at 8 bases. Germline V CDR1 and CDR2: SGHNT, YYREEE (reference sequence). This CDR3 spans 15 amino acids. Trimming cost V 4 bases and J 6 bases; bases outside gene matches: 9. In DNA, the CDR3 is TGTGCCAGCAGCCGTACTAGCGGACTTTTCAATGAGCAGTTCTTC. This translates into CASSRTSGLFNEQFF.

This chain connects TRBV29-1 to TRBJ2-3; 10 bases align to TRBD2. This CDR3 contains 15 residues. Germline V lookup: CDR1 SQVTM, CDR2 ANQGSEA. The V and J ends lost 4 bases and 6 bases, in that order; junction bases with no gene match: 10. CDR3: CSVAAGGPLEDTQYF. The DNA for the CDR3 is TGCAGCGTTGCAGCGGGAGGGCCTTTGGAGGATACGCAGTATTTT.

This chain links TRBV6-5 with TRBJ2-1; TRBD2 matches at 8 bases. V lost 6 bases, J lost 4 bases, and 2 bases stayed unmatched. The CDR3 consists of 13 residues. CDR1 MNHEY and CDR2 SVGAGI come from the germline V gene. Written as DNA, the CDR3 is TGTGCCAGCAGGCGACTAGCGTACAATGAGCAGTTCTTC. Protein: CASRRLAYNEQFF.

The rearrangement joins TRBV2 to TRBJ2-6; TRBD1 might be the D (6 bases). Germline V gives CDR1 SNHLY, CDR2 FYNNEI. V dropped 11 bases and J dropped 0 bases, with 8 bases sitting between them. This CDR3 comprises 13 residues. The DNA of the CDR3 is TGTGCCTTAGGGGGCTCTGGGGCCAACGTCCTGACTTTC. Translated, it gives CALGGSGANVLTF. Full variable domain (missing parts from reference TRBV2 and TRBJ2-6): EPEVTQTPSHQVTQMGQEVILRCVPISNHLYFYWYRQILGQKVEFLVSFYNNEISEKSEIFDDQFSVERPDGSNFTLKIRSTKLEDSAMYFCALGGSGANVLTFGAGSRLTVL.

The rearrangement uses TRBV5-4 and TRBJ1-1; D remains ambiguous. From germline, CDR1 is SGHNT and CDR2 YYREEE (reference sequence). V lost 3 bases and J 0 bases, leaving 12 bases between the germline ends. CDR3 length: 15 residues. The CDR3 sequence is CASSYPLQVNTEAFF. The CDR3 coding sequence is TGTGCCAGCAGCTACCCACTACAAGTGAACACTGAAGCTTTCTTT. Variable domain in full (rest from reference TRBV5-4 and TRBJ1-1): ETGVTQSPTHLIKTRGQQVTLRCSSQSGHNTVSWYQQALGQGPQFIFQYYREEENGRGNFPPRFSGLQFPNYSSELNVNALELDDSALYLCASSYPLQVNTEAFFGQGTRLTVV.

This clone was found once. CDR3 nucleotides: TGTGCCAGTAGTACGGGGGTAGGTCAGCCCCAGCATTTT. Residues: CASSTGVGQPQHF. The rearrangement uses TRBV19 and TRBJ1-5; D may be TRBD1 (5 bases). The CDR3 runs 13 residues. Trimming left V 4 bases short and J 6 bases short, with 10 bases between. CDR1 is LNHDA, CDR2 SQIVND, per germline (reference sequence).

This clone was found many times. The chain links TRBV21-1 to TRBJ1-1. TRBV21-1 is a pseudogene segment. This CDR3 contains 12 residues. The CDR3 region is CASNLVNTEAFF. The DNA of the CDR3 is TGTGCCAGCAATTTAGTGAACACTGAAGCTTTCTTT.

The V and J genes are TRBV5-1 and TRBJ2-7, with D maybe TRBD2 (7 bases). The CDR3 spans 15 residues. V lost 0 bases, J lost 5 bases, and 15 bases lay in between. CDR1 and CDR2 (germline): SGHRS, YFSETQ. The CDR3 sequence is CASSLAAGANNEQYF. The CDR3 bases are TGCGCCAGCAGCTTGGCGGCGGGGGCTAACAACGAGCAGTACTTC.

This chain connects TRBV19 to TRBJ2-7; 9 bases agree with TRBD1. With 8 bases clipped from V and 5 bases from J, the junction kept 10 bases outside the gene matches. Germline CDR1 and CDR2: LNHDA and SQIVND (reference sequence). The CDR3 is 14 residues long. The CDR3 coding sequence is TGTGCCAGTGTCGACAGGGGGAGTTCCCACGAGCAGTACTTC. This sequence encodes CASVDRGSSHEQYF.

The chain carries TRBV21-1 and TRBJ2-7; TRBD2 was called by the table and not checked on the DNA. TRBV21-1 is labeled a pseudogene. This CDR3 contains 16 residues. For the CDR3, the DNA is TGTGCCAGCAGCAAAAGGGGTAGCGGGAGGGCCAACGAGCAGTACTTC. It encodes CASSKRGSGRANEQYF.

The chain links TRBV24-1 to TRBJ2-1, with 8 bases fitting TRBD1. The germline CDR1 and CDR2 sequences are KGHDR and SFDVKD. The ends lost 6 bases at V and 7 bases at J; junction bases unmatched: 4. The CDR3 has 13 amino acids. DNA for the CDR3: TGTGCCACCAGTTGGACAGGGTCAAATGAGCAGTTCTTC. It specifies CATSWTGSNEQFF.

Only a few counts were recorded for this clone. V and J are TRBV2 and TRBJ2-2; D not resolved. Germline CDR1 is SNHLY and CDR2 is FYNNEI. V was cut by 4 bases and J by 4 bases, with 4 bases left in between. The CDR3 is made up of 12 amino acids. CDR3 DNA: TGTGCCAGCAGTGCGGGCACCGGGGAGCTGTTTTTT. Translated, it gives CASSAGTGELFF.

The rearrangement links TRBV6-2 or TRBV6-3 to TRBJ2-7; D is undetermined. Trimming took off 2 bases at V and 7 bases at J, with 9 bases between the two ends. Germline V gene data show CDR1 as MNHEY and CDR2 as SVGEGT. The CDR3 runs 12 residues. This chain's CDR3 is CASSYPVGEQYF. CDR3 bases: TGTGCCAGCAGTTACCCGGTCGGTGAGCAGTACTTC.

CDR3 sequence (DNA): TGTGCCAGCTCAAGGGGTACCTCCACAGATACGCAGTATTTT. It specifies CASSRGTSTDTQYF. The chain has TRBV18 and TRBJ2-3, with TRBD1 as a possible D gene (5 bases). Germline V gives CDR1 KGHSH, CDR2 LQKENI. The CDR3 covers 14 residues. The V end lost 5 bases, the J end lost 2 bases, and 11 bases lay between the germline ends.

CDR3 protein: CASWTGRQFYGYTF. The CDR3 DNA is TGTGCCAGCTGGACAGGGCGCCAATTCTATGGCTACACCTTC. The chain uses TRBV19 and TRBJ1-2, with 8 bases identical to TRBD1. Losses at the gene ends were 9 bases for V and 4 bases for J; bases not matched to a gene: 10. Germline CDR1 LNHDA, CDR2 SQIVND (reference sequence). This CDR3 spans 14 amino acids.

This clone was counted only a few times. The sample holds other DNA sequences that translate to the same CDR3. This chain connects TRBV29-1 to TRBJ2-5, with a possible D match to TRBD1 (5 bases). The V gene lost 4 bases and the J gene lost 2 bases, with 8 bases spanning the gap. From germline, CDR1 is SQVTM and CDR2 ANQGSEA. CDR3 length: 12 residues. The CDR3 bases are TGCAGCGTTGCCCAGGGACAAGAGACCCAGTACTTC. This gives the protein CSVAQGQETQYF. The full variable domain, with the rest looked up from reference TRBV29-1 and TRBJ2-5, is SAVISQKPSRDICQRGTSLTIQCQVDSQVTMMFWYRQQPGQSLTLIATANQGSEATYESGFVIDKFPISRPNLTFSTLTVSNMSPEDSSIYLCSVAQGQETQYFGPGTRLLVL.

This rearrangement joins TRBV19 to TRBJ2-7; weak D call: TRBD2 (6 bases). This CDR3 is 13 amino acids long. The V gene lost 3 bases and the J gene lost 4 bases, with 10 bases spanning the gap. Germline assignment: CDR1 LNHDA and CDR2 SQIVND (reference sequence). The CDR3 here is CASSILAEYEQYF. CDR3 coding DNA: TGTGCCAGTAGTATCTTAGCGGAGTACGAGCAGTACTTC.